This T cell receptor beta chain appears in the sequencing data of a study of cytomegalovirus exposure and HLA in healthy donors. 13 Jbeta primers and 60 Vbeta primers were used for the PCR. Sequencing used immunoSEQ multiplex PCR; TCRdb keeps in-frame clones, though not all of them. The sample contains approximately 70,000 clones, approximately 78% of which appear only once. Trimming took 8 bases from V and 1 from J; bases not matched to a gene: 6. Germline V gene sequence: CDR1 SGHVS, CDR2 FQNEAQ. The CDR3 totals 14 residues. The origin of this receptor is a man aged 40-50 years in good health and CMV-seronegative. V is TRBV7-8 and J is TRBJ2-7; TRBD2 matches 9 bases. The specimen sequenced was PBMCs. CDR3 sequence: CASSSSGKSYEQYF. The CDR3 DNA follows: TGTGCCAGCTCTTCTAGCGGGAAATCCTACGAGCAGTACTTC.